In this sample, the clone carrying this TCR beta chain turned up a few times. The target antigen is unknown. Cultured CD4+ T cell DNA was sequenced using the Oncomine TCR Beta short-read assay. A single record per CDR3 protein comes from TCRdb applying MiXCR to the PCR reads. This sample has about 15,000 distinct CDR3 sequences, with 48% found just once. This sample stems from a study of vaccination and CD4 T cells after COVID-19. Study as a whole: Overlapping spike peptides of SARS-CoV-2, HCoV-NL63, HCoV-OC43 and HCoV-229E were used, and cells were stimulated with them.

The CDR3 has 14 amino acids. Specified treatment: roughly nine-day PBMC culture with coronavirus spike peptide pools or control peptides (ViraFEST assay). This specimen was CD4+ T cells from blood, cultured in vitro, taken before SARS-CoV-2 vaccination. The chain links TRBV21-1 to TRBJ1-1; the tabulated D call, TRBD1, remains unverified against the DNA. TRBV21-1 is a pseudogene segment. The TCR comes from a human donor who had recovered from COVID-19. CDR3 sequence: CASSFRTVNTEAFF. The CDR3 DNA follows: TGTGCCAGCAGCTTCCGGACAGTAAACACTGAAGCTTTCTTT.